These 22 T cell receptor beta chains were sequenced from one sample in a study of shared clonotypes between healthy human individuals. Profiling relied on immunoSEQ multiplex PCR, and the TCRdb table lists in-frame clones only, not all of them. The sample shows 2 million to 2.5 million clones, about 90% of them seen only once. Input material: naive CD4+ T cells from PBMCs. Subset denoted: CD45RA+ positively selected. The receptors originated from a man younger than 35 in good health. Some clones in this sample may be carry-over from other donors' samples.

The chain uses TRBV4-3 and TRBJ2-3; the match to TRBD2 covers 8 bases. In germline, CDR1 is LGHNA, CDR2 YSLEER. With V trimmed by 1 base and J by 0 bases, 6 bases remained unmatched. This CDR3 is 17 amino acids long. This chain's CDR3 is CASSQATSGTSTDTQYF. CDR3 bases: TGCGCCAGCAGCCAAGCCACTAGCGGTACTAGCACAGATACGCAGTATTTT.

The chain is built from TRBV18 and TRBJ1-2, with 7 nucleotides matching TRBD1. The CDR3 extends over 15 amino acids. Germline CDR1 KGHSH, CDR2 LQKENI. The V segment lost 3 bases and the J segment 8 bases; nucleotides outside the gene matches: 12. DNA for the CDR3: TGTGCCAGCTCACCCTCCCAGGGGGAGTTCAGAGGCTACACCTTC. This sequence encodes CASSPSQGEFRGYTF.

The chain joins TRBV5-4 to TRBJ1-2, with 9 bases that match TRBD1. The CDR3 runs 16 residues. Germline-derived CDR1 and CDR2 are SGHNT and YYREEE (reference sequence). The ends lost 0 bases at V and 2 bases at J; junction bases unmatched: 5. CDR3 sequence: CASSLDPGQGNYGYTF. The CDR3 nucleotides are TGTGCCAGCAGCTTGGACCCGGGACAGGGAAACTATGGCTACACCTTC.

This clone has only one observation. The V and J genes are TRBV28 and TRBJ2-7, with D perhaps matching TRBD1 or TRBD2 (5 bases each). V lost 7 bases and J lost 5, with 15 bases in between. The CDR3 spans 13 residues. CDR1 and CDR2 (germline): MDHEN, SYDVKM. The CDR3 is CASTSGRVDEQYF. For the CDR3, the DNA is TGTGCCAGCACCTCGGGACGGGTGGACGAGCAGTACTTC.

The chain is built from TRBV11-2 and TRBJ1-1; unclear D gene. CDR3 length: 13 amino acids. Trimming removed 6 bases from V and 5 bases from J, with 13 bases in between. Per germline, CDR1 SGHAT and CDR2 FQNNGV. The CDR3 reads CASRGDPATEAFF. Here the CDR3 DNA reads TGTGCCAGCAGGGGTGACCCTGCGACTGAAGCTTTCTTT.

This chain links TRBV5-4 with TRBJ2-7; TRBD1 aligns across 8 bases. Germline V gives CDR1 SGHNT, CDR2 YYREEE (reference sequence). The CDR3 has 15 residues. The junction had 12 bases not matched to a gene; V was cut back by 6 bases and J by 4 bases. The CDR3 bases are TGTGCCAGCACCCTTGGGGGGACAGGAATATACGAGCAGTACTTC. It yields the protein CASTLGGTGIYEQYF.

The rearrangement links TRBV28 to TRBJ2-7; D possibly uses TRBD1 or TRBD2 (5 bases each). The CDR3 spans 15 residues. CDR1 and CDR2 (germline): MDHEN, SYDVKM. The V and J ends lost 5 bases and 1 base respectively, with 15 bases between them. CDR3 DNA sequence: TGTGCCAGCAGTGAGGGGCCCACTAATTCCTACGAGCAGTACTTC. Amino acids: CASSEGPTNSYEQYF.

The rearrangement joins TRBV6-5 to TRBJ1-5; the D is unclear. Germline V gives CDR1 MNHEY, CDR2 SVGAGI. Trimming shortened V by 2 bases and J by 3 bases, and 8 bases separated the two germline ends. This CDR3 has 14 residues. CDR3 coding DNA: TGTGCCAGCAGTTACGGTCGATTCAATCAGCCCCAGCATTTT. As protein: CASSYGRFNQPQHF.

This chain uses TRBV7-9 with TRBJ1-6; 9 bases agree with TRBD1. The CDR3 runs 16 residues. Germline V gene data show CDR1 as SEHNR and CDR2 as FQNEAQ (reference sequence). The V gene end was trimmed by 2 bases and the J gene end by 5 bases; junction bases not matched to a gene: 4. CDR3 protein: CASSLSGQGNNSPLHF. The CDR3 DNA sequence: TGTGCCAGCAGCTTAAGTGGACAGGGGAATAATTCACCCCTCCACTTT. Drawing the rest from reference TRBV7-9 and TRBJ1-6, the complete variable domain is DTGVSQNPRHKITKRGQNVTFRCDPISEHNRLYWYRQTLGQGPEFLTYFQNEAQLEKSRLLSDRFSAERPKGSFSTLEIQRTEQGDSAMYLCASSLSGQGNNSPLHFGNGTRLTVT.

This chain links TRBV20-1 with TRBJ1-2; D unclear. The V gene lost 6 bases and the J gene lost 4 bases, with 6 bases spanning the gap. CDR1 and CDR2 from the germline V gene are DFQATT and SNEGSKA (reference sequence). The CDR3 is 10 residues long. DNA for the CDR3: TGCAGTGCCCATCGCTATGGCTACACCTTC. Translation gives CSAHRYGYTF.

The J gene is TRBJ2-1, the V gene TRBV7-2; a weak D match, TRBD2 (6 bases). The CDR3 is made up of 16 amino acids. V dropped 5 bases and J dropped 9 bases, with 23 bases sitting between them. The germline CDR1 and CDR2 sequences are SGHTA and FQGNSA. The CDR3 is CASSPFRTGGSLEQFF. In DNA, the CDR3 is TGTGCCAGCAGCCCCTTCCGGACTGGGGGGTCCCTTGAGCAGTTCTTC. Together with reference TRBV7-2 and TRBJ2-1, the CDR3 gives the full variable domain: GAGVSQSPSNKVTEKGKDVELRCDPISGHTALYWYRQSLGQGLEFLIYFQGNSAPDKSGLPSDRFSAERTGGSVSTLTIQRTQQEDSAVYLCASSPFRTGGSLEQFFGPGTRLTVL.

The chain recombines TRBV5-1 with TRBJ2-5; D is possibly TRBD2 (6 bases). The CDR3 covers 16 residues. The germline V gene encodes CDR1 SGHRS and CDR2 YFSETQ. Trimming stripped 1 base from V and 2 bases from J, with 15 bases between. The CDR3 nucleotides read TGCGCCAGCAGCTTGCCGGTGGGAGGAACGCAAGAGACCCAGTACTTC. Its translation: CASSLPVGGTQETQYF.

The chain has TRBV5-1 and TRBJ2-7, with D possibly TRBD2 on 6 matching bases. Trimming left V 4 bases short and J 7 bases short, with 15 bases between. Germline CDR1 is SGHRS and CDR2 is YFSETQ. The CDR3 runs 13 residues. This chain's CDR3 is CASSTEGWWEQYF. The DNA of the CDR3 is TGCGCCAGCAGCACGGAGGGTTGGTGGGAGCAGTACTTC.

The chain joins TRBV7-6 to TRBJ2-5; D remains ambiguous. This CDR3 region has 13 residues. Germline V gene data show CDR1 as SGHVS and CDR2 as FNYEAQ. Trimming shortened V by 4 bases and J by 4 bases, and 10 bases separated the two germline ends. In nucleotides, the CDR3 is TGTGCCAGCAGCTCCGCCCGGGCAGAGACCCAGTACTTC. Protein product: CASSSARAETQYF.

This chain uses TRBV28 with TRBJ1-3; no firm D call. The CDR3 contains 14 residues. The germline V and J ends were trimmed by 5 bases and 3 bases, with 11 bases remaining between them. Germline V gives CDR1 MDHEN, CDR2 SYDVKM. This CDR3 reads CASSPTPFGNTIYF. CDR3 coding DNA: TGTGCCAGCAGTCCGACACCTTTTGGAAACACCATATATTTT.

CDR3 nucleotides: TGTGCCAGCAGCCCCGAAGGGACTAGCGGAACCTACGAGCAGTACTTC. Translated: CASSPEGTSGTYEQYF. The J gene is TRBJ2-7, the V gene TRBV7-3, with 11 positions matching TRBD2. Germline CDR1 SGHTA, CDR2 FQGTGA. The CDR3 contains 16 residues. J was trimmed by 2 bases and V by 5 bases; bases with no gene match: 8.

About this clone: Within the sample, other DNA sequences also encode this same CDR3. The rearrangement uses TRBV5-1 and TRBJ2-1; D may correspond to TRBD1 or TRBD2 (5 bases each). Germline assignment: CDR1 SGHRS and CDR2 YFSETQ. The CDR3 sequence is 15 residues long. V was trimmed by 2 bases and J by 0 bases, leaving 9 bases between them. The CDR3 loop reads CASSFEGNSYNEQFF. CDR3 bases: TGCGCCAGCAGCTTCGAGGGGAACTCCTACAATGAGCAGTTCTTC.

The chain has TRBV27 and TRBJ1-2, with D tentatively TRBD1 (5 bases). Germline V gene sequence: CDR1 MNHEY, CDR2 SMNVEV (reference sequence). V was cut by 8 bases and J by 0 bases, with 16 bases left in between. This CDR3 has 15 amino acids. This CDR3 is CASRRDPTSNYGYTF. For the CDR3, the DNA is TGTGCCAGCCGCAGGGATCCCACTTCTAACTATGGCTACACCTTC.

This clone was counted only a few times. CDR3 region: CASSSDILNTEAFF. CDR3 sequence (DNA): TGCGCCAGCAGCTCGGACATTTTGAACACTGAAGCTTTCTTT. The chain recombines TRBV5-1 with TRBJ1-1; possibly TRBD1 for D (5 bases). This CDR3 region has 14 residues. Trimming took 3 bases from V and 0 from J, leaving 9 bases between them. Germline V lookup: CDR1 SGHRS, CDR2 YFSETQ. Using reference TRBV5-1 and TRBJ1-1 for the parts outside the CDR3, the full variable domain is KAGVTQTPRYLIKTRGQQVTLSCSPISGHRSVSWYQQTPGQGLQFLFEYFSETQRNKGNFPGRFSGRQFSNSRSEMNVSTLELGDSALYLCASSSDILNTEAFFGQGTRLTVV.

CDR3 DNA sequence: TGTGCCAGCAGTTACATGACAGACAATGAGCAGTTCTTC. Its protein product is CASSYMTDNEQFF. This chain joins TRBV6-5 and TRBJ2-1; D may be TRBD1 (5 bases). The V end lost 2 bases, the J end lost 5 bases, and 7 bases lay between the germline ends. CDR1 MNHEY and CDR2 SVGAGI come from the germline V gene. The CDR3 consists of 13 residues.

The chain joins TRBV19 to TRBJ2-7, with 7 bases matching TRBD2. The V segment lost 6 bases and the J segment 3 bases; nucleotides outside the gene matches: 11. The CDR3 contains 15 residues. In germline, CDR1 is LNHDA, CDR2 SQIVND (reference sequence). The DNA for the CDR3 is TGTGCCAGTAGAGAAACCGGGACTACCAGCTACGAGCAGTACTTC. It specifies CASRETGTTSYEQYF. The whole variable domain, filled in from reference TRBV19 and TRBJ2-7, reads DGGITQSPKYLFRKEGQNVTLSCEQNLNHDAMYWYRQDPGQGLRLIYYSQIVNDFQKGDIAEGYSVSREKKESFPLTVTSAQKNPTAFYLCASRETGTTSYEQYFGPGTRLTVT.

The CDR3 spells CAWAHIDREGTEAFF. The CDR3 nucleotides are TGTGCCTGGGCCCACATTGACAGGGAAGGGACTGAAGCTTTCTTT. V is TRBV30 and J is TRBJ1-1, with TRBD1 identical over 7 bases. The V gene's germline CDR1 is GTSNPN and CDR2 SVGIG (reference sequence). The CDR3 runs to 15 residues. Germline trimming cut 5 bases from V and 5 bases from J; bases unmatched to any gene: 14.